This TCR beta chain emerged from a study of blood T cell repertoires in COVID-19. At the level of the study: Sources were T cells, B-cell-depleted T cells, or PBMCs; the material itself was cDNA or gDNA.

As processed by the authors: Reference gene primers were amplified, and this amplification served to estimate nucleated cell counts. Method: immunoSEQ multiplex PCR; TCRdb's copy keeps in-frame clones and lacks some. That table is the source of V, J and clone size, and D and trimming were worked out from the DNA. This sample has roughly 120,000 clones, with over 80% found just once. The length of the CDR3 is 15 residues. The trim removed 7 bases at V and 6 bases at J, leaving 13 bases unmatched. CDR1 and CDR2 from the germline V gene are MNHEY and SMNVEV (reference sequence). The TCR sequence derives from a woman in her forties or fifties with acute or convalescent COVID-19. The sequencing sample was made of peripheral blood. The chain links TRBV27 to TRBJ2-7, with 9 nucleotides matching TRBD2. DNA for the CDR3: TGTGCCAGCAAACGGGGGGGTAGCGGGAGACCCGAGCAGTACTTC. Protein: CASKRGGSGRPEQYF.